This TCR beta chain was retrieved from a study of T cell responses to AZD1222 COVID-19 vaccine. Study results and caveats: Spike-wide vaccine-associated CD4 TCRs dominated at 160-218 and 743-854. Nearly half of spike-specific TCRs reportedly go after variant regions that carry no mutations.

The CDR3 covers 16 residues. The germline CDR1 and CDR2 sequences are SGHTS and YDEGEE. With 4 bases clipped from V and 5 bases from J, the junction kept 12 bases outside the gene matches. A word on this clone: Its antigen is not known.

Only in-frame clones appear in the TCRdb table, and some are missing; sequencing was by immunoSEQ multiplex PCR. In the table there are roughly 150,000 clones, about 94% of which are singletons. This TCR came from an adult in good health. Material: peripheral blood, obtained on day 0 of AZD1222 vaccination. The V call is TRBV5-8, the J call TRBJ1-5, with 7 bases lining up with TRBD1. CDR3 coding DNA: TGTGCCAGCAGCCCTGAGTGGGACAGCAAGGATCAGCCCCAGCATTTT. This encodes CASSPEWDSKDQPQHF.